Below, 5 T cell receptor beta chains from the same sample are listed, as sequenced in a study of blood T cell repertoires in COVID-19. Profiling relied on immunoSEQ multiplex PCR, and the TCRdb table lists in-frame clones only, not all of them. Of fewer than 350,000 clones listed, around 90% are singletons. Source material: PBMCs or T cells enriched from blood (not recorded which). The receptors were sampled from a woman between 18 and 29 years old with acute COVID-19.

As for this clone: This specimen includes other DNA sequences encoding the same CDR3. This chain joins TRBV18 and TRBJ1-5; D gene ambiguous. CDR3 length: 13 residues. Germline assignment: CDR1 KGHSH and CDR2 LQKENI. V lost 3 bases, J lost 2 bases, and 5 bases lay in between. The chain's CDR3 is CASSPPGNQPQHF. The CDR3 DNA is TGTGCCAGCTCACCCCCCGGCAATCAGCCCCAGCATTTT.

V usage is TRBV29-1 and J usage is TRBJ1-2, with TRBD1 as a possible D gene (6 bases). The germline V gene has CDR1 SQVTM and CDR2 ANQGSEA. The CDR3 totals 12 residues. Trimming took off 4 bases at V and 6 bases at J, with 12 bases between the two ends. The DNA of the CDR3 is TGCAGCGTTGTTCAGGGGTCTGATGGCTACACCTTC. Protein sequence: CSVVQGSDGYTF.

The chain's CDR3 is CASSSGAGVGTDTQYF. The CDR3 DNA sequence: TGTGCCAGCAGCTCCGGCGCGGGAGTGGGCACAGATACGCAGTATTTT. The J gene is TRBJ2-3, the V gene TRBV7-3; 7 nucleotides line up with TRBD2. CDR1 is SGHTA and CDR2 is FQGTGA in the germline V gene. CDR3 size: 16 residues. The J segment lost 1 base and the V segment lost 4 bases, leaving 8 bases of the junction unmatched.

DNA of the CDR3: TGTGCCAGCAGCTGGGGGGAAGGGTACACCGGGGAGCTGTTTTTT. Translation gives CASSWGEGYTGELFF. The chain has TRBV9 and TRBJ2-2, with D possibly TRBD2 on 6 matching bases. CDR3 size: 15 residues. Germline assignment: CDR1 SGDLS and CDR2 YYNGEE. Deletions cut 4 bases from V and 3 bases from J, with 13 bases between.

The V gene is TRBV3-1 (or the pseudogene TRBV3-2), the J gene TRBJ2-5; 8 nucleotides agree with TRBD1. CDR1 LGHDT and CDR2 YNNKEL come from the germline V gene (reference sequence). The junction had 10 bases not matched to a gene; V was cut back by 2 bases and J by 5 bases. This CDR3 has 16 amino acids. The CDR3 is CASSQFHRGRGETQYF. The CDR3 region has the DNA TGTGCCAGCAGCCAATTCCACAGGGGGAGAGGGGAGACCCAGTACTTC.